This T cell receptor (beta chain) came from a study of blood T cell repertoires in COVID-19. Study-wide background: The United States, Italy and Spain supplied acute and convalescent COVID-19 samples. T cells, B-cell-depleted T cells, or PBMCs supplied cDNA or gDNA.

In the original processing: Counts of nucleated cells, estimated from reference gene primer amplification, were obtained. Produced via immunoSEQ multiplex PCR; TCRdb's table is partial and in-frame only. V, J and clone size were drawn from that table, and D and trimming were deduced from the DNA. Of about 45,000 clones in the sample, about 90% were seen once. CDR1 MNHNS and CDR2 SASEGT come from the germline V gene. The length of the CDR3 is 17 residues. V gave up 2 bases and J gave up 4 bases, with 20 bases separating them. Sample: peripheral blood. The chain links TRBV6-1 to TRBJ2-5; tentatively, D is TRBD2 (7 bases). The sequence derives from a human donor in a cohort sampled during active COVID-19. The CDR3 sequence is CASSENTPTGGSETQYF. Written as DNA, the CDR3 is TGTGCCAGCAGTGAAAACACTCCGACGGGGGGCTCAGAGACCCAGTACTTC.